This TCR beta chain was obtained from a study of CD8 T cells in acute hepatitis C reinfection. About the research overall: Acute samples were collected within 168 days of estimated infection, from spontaneous resolvers and chronically infected subjects.

Trimming removed 0 bases at V and 4 bases at J, with 6 bases between. Germline V gene data show CDR1 as LGHNA and CDR2 as YNFKEQ. The CDR3 covers 13 residues. Time point in this sample: acute HCV infection, within 168 days of estimated infection date. The hepatitis C virus-specific receptor repertoire was characterized directly ex vivo, with no prior expansion in culture. Acute primary HCV infection: positive HCV RNA or antibody test after negative test within 24 weeks. HCV-specific T cells were marked by tetramer with the NS3 1073-1081 peptide. Regarding the study as a whole: Preferential TRBV04 and TRBV06 usage appeared in all groups and was not explained by the naive pool. Few CDR3s matched those for other epitopes.

This clone has just a few counts. Other DNA variants within this sample encode the same CDR3. Measured with immunoSEQ multiplex PCR; TCRdb has only the in-frame clones, and not every one. The sample gives under 1,500 clones, approximately 51% of which show up once; 12% is in the top ten. The sample consisted of HCV NS3-1073 tetramer-sorted CD8+ T cells from PBMCs, taken during acute infection. The chain employs TRBV4-2 and TRBJ1-1, with D uncertain. The TCR was taken from a young woman who spontaneously cleared hepatitis C infection. CDR3 DNA: TGTGCCAGCAGCCAAGAGGAAGGCACTGAAGCTTTCTTT. Amino acid sequence: CASSQEEGTEAFF.